Below, 21 T cell receptor beta chains from the same sample are listed, as sequenced in a study of blood T cells in healthy people across ages (dated by TCRdb to between 2015 and 2017). Library preparation was by 5' RACE. Sequencing used an Illumina HiSeq 2500. A second PCR of roughly 7 to 12 cycles was run with a J-beta primer mix and a sample-barcoded 5' primer. The public reads were reprocessed in TCRdb via fastp at Q25 and MiXCR, keeping in-frame beta chains. Each CDR3 protein gets just one entry, which takes the most common genes and DNA from the rows behind it. The sample table contains about 1.4 million distinct CDR3 sequences; only one count was recorded for roughly 60% of them. Jointly, the top ten make up over 6.5% of the sample. The sequenced material came from blood. The receptors were sampled from a man aged 18 to 30 in good health.

V is TRBV7-2 and J is TRBJ2-7; 9 bases match TRBD1. J lost 5 bases, V lost 5 bases, and 4 bases had no gene match. Germline CDR1 SGHTA, CDR2 FQGNSA. The CDR3 has 13 amino acids. The CDR3 protein is CASSRRTGDEQYF. The CDR3 DNA reads as TGTGCCAGCAGCCGCCGGACAGGGGACGAGCAGTACTTC.

In this sample, this clonotype turned up once. This rearrangement joins TRBV10-3 to TRBJ2-5; D is possibly TRBD2 (6 bases). Trimming shortened V by 2 bases and J by 4 bases, and 20 bases separated the two germline ends. This CDR3 contains 17 residues. The germline V gene encodes CDR1 ENHRY and CDR2 SYGVKD. The CDR3 spells CAISEPQPGLKAETQYF. For the CDR3, the DNA is TGTGCCATCAGTGAGCCTCAGCCCGGACTAAAGGCAGAGACCCAGTACTTC.

The CDR3 loop reads CSAGSLAGGPYEQYF. DNA for the CDR3: TGCAGTGCTGGCTCACTAGCGGGAGGCCCCTACGAGCAGTACTTC. The chain combines TRBV20-1 with TRBJ2-7; 12 nucleotides align to TRBD2. CDR1 and CDR2 from the germline V gene are DFQATT and SNEGSKA (reference sequence). Trimming cost V 5 bases and J 2 bases; bases outside gene matches: 7. CDR3 length equals 15 residues.

The chain combines TRBV4-2 with TRBJ2-5, with 14 positions matching TRBD2. The CDR3 is 19 amino acids. Germline trimming cut 1 base from V and 4 bases from J; bases unmatched to any gene: 11. Germline CDR1 LGHNA, CDR2 YNFKEQ. The chain's CDR3 is CASSQGWGLAGVFVETQYF. The CDR3 nucleotides are TGTGCCAGCAGCCAAGGGTGGGGACTAGCGGGAGTCTTTGTAGAGACCCAGTACTTC.

A few counts support this clonotype. This sequence joins TRBV12-3 or TRBV12-4 and TRBJ1-2; maybe TRBD1 (5 bases). The CDR3 totals 13 residues. The V gene lost 8 bases and the J gene lost 4 bases, with 14 bases spanning the gap. CDR3 nucleotides: TGTGCCAGCCAAAGGGTAGGGGCCTATGGCTACACCTTC. Amino acid sequence: CASQRVGAYGYTF.

The chain recombines TRBV4-2 with TRBJ2-5, with D possibly matching TRBD1 (6 bases). V was pared by 1 base and J by 6 bases, with 24 bases between. Germline CDR1 and CDR2: LGHNA and YNFKEQ. The CDR3 covers 18 residues. The CDR3 here is CASSQVYSGRGEGQTQYF. CDR3 nucleotides: TGTGCCAGCAGCCAAGTATATAGTGGCAGGGGTGAGGGTCAGACCCAGTACTTC.

The CDR3 DNA is TGCGCCAGCAGCCAAGATACTAGCGGGGGACTCAAAATGAAGTTCTTC. It codes for CASSQDTSGGLKMKFF. The V gene is TRBV4-3, the J gene TRBJ2-1; 11 bases align to TRBD2. Germline CDR1 LGHNA, CDR2 YSLEER. The length of the CDR3 is 16 residues. The junction had 12 bases not matched to a gene; V was cut back by 0 bases and J by 14 bases.

This clonotype was seen a handful of times. This chain uses TRBV7-9 with TRBJ2-5; D remains unclear. The CDR3 is 13 residues long. Germline CDR1 is SEHNR and CDR2 is FQNEAQ (reference sequence). Trimming left V 5 bases short and J 5 bases short, with 12 bases between. CDR3 coding DNA: TGTGCCAGCAGCCCCGCGAAGGAGGAGACCCAGTACTTC. Its translation is CASSPAKEETQYF. The full variable domain, its missing parts supplied by reference TRBV7-9 and TRBJ2-5, is DTGVSQNPRHKITKRGQNVTFRCDPISEHNRLYWYRQTLGQGPEFLTYFQNEAQLEKSRLLSDRFSAERPKGSFSTLEIQRTEQGDSAMYLCASSPAKEETQYFGPGTRLLVL.

This clonotype was detected only once. This sequence joins TRBV11-3 and TRBJ2-7; no reliable D call. The length of the CDR3 is 14 residues. Germline V gene sequence: CDR1 SGHNT, CDR2 YENEEA. V lost 1 base to trimming and J lost 2 bases, with 9 bases between them. The CDR3 is CASSLGEGAYEQYF. The DNA of the CDR3 is TGTGCCAGCAGCTTAGGTGAAGGAGCCTACGAGCAGTACTTC.

This clonotype turned up a few times. The gene calls are TRBV2 and TRBJ1-2; weak D call: TRBD1 (6 bases). This CDR3 region has 15 residues. The V gene lost 2 bases and the J gene lost 8 bases, with 18 bases spanning the gap. Germline CDR1 and CDR2: SNHLY and FYNNEI. The CDR3 DNA is TGTGCCAGCAGTGAATCGCTATCAGGGGTTTACGGCTACACCTTC. It specifies CASSESLSGVYGYTF.

The chain is built from TRBV4-3 and TRBJ2-3, with D perhaps given as TRBD1 or TRBD2 (5 bases each). The CDR3 extends over 18 amino acids. The germline V gene has CDR1 LGHNA and CDR2 YSLEER. Deletions cut 0 bases from V and 0 bases from J, with 16 bases between. CDR3 loop: CASSQDFGTVPSTDTQYF. CDR3 bases: TGCGCCAGCAGCCAAGATTTCGGGACGGTACCTAGCACAGATACGCAGTATTTT.

This clonotype has a handful of counts. The J gene is TRBJ2-1, the V gene TRBV6-2 or TRBV6-3, with TRBD1 matching 7 bases. The J call may be mistaken, given a closer DNA end match to TRBJ2-7. CDR1 MNHEY and CDR2 SVGEGT come from the germline V gene. CDR3 length equals 13 residues. DNA for the CDR3: TGTGCCAGCACGAATACAGGGGCCTACGAGCAGTACTTC. Translated: CASTNTGAYEQYF.

The chain is built from TRBV6-6 and TRBJ2-2, with 7 positions matching TRBD1. V was pared by 5 bases and J by 2 bases, with 5 bases of the junction left unmatched. The germline V gene encodes CDR1 MNHNY and CDR2 SVGAGI (reference sequence). The CDR3 loop spans 15 amino acids. The CDR3 loop is CASSDDRDNTGELFF. CDR3 sequence (DNA): TGTGCCAGCAGTGATGACAGGGATAACACCGGGGAGCTGTTTTTT.

V usage is TRBV29-1 and J usage is TRBJ1-4; D perhaps matches TRBD1 (6 bases). The CDR3 totals 15 residues. V lost 7 bases to trimming and J lost 8 bases, with 23 bases between them. Germline values: CDR1 SQVTM, CDR2 ANQGSEA. CDR3 DNA: TGCAGCGCGCAGGGGACGGCTATTGGGTTGGAAAAACTGTTTTTT. Its translation is CSAQGTAIGLEKLFF.

The CDR3 DNA follows: TGTGCCAGCAGCCAAGCTGGGACAGCTGGAAACACCATATATTTT. Protein sequence: CASSQAGTAGNTIYF. V and J are TRBV3-1 and TRBJ1-3, with 7 nucleotides matching TRBD1. Germline CDR1 LGHDT, CDR2 YNNKEL (reference sequence). The J segment lost 2 bases and the V segment lost 1 base, leaving 2 bases of the junction unmatched. The CDR3 is 15 residues long. The complete variable domain, with remaining parts taken from reference TRBV3-1 and TRBJ1-3, reads DTAVSQTPKYLVTQMGNDKSIKCEQNLGHDTMYWYKQDSKKFLKIMFSYNNKELIINETVPNRFSPKSPDKAHLNLHINSLELGDSAVYFCASSQAGTAGNTIYFGEGSWLTVV.

The chain joins TRBV15 to TRBJ1-2; the D is unclear. CDR3 size: 17 residues. The germline CDR1 and CDR2 sequences are LNHNV and YYDKDF (reference sequence). With 0 bases removed from V and 0 bases from J, the gap between germline ends came to 14 bases. CDR3 region: CATSRDWVGKTNYGYTF. DNA for the CDR3: TGTGCCACCAGCAGAGATTGGGTCGGAAAGACTAACTATGGCTACACCTTC.

The chain carries TRBV27 and TRBJ2-1, with D uncertain. This CDR3 has 13 amino acids. The germline gives CDR1 MNHEY, CDR2 SMNVEV (reference sequence). Trimming pared 5 bases from V and 0 bases from J, leaving 5 bases between. The CDR3 spells CASSRISYNEQFF. The CDR3 DNA reads TGTGCCAGCAGTCGGATCTCCTACAATGAGCAGTTCTTC.

The table lists this clonotype with a few counts. This chain connects TRBV29-1 to TRBJ2-1; 7 nucleotides match TRBD2. Germline CDR1 is SQVTM and CDR2 is ANQGSEA. CDR3 length: 14 amino acids. J was trimmed by 9 bases and V by 7 bases; bases with no gene match: 15. CDR3 in DNA: TGCAGCGGGTTTACTAGCGACCATGCCACTGAGCAGTTCTTC. Protein sequence: CSGFTSDHATEQFF.

This clonotype has only a few counts. This chain uses TRBV12-3 or TRBV12-4 with TRBJ1-5, with a possible D match to TRBD1 (5 bases). Trimming removed 3 bases from V and 5 bases from J, with 8 bases in between. The CDR3 is 13 residues long. The CDR3 is CASSFGGHQPQHF. DNA of the CDR3: TGTGCCAGCAGTTTCGGGGGACATCAGCCCCAGCATTTT.

This clonotype has just a few counts. The chain has TRBV7-9 and TRBJ2-1, with 11 bases matching TRBD1. V dropped 4 bases and J dropped 7; count of bases not matched to a gene: 6. The CDR3 is 15 residues long. The germline gives CDR1 SEHNR, CDR2 FQNEAQ (reference sequence). CDR3 in amino acids: CASSYGQGAHNEQFF. CDR3 in DNA: TGTGCCAGCAGCTACGGACAGGGGGCGCATAATGAGCAGTTCTTC.

The chain combines TRBV7-8 with TRBJ2-5, with D maybe TRBD2 (6 bases). V was cut by 5 bases and J by 11 bases, with 30 bases left in between. CDR3 length equals 17 residues. The germline V gene has CDR1 SGHVS and CDR2 FQNEAQ. The CDR3 spells CASSPPQVDYASREQYF. The CDR3 coding sequence is TGTGCCAGCAGCCCGCCACAAGTGGACTACGCCTCGAGAGAGCAGTACTTC.